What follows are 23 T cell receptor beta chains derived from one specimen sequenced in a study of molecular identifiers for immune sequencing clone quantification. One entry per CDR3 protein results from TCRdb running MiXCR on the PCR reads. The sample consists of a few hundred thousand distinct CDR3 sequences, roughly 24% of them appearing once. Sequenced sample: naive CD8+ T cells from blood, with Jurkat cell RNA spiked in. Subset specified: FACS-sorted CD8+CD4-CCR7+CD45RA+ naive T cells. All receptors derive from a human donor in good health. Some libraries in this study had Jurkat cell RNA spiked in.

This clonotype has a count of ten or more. Here the CDR3 reads CASSPRGGALTTDTQYF. CDR3 in DNA: TGTGCCAGCAGCCCCCGGGGGGGGGCCCTTACCACGGATACGCAGTATTTT. The chain combines TRBV9 with TRBJ2-3; 8 bases fit TRBD2. Per the germline V gene, CDR1 is SGDLS and CDR2 is YYNGEE. With 4 bases clipped from V and 6 bases from J, the junction kept 16 bases outside the gene matches. The CDR3 loop spans 17 amino acids.

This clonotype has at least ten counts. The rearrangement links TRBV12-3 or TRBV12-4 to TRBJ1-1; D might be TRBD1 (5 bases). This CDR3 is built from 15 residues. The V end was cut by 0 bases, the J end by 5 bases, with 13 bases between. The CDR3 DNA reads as TGTGCCAGCAGTTTAGCGGGCAGGGCTGTAACTGAAGCTTTCTTT. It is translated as CASSLAGRAVTEAFF.

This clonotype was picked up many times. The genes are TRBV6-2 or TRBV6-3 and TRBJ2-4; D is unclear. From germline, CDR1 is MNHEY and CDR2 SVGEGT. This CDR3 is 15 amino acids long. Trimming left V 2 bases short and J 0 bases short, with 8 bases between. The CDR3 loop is CASSYTTKAKNIQYF. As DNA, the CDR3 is TGTGCCAGCAGTTACACGACGAAAGCCAAAAACATTCAGTACTTC.

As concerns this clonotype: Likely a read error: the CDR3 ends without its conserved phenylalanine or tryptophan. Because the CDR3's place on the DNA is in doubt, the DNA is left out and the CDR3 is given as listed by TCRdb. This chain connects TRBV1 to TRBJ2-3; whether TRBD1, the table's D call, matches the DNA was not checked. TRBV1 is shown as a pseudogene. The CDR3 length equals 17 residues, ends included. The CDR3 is CTSRQPPALGLTDTQYL.

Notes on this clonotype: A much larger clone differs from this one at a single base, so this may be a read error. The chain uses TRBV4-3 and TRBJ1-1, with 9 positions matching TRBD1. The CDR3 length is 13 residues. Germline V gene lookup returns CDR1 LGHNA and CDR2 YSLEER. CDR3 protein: CDSQADRGVEAFF. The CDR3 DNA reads TGCGACAGCCAAGCGGACAGGGGTGTTGAAGCTTTCTTT.

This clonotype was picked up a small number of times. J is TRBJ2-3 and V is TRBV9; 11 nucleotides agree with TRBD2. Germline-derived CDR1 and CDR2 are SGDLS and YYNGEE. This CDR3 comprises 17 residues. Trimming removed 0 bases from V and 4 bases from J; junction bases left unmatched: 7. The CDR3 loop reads CASSVGRLAGGSDTQYF. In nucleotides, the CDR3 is TGTGCCAGCAGCGTAGGGAGGCTAGCGGGGGGCTCAGATACGCAGTATTTT.

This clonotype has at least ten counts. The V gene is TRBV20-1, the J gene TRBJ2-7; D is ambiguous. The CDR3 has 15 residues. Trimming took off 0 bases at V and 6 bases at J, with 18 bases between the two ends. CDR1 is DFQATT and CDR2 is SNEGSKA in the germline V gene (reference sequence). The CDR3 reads CSARDEQKPVGEQYF. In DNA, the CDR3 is TGCAGTGCTAGAGATGAGCAGAAACCCGTGGGCGAGCAGTACTTC.

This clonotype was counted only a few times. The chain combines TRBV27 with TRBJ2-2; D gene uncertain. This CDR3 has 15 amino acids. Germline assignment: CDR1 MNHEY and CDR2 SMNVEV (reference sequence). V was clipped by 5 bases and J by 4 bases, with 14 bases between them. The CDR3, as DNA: TGTGCCAGCAGTCCAGGCTCCAAGCCCACCGGGGAGCTGTTTTTT. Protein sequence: CASSPGSKPTGELFF.

The CDR3 here is CASSIGDSTSYEQYF. The CDR3 nucleotides are TGTGCCAGTAGTATCGGGGACAGTACGTCCTACGAGCAGTACTTC. The chain employs TRBV19 and TRBJ2-7; 7 bases line up with TRBD1. The germline CDR1 and CDR2 sequences are LNHDA and SQIVND (reference sequence). V lost 3 bases, J lost 1 base, and 6 bases stayed unmatched. The CDR3 length is 15 residues.

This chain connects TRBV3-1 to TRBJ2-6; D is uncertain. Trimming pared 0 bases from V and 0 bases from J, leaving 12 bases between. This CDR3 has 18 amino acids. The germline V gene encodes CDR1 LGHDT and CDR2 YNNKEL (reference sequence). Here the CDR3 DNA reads TGTGCCAGCAGCCAAGAATTGAATTGGCGCTCTGGGGCCAACGTCCTGACTTTC. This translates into CASSQELNWRSGANVLTF. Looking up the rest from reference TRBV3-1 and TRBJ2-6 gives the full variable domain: DTAVSQTPKYLVTQMGNDKSIKCEQNLGHDTMYWYKQDSKKFLKIMFSYNNKELIINETVPNRFSPKSPDKAHLNLHINSLELGDSAVYFCASSQELNWRSGANVLTFGAGSRLTVL.

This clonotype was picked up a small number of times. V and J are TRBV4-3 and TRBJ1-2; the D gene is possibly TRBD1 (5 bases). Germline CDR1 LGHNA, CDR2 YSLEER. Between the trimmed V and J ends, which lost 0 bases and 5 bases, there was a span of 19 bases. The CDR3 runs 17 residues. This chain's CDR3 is CASSQDNNRQGSYGYTF. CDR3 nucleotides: TGCGCCAGCAGCCAAGATAATAACCGGCAGGGTTCTTATGGCTACACCTTC.

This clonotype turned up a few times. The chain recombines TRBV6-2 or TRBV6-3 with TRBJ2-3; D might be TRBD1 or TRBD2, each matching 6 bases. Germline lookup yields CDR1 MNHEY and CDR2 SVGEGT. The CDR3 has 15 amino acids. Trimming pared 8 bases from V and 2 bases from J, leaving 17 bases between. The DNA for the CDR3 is TGTGCCAGCCTAAACCCGGGGGCCTACACAGATACGCAGTATTTT. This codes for CASLNPGAYTDTQYF.

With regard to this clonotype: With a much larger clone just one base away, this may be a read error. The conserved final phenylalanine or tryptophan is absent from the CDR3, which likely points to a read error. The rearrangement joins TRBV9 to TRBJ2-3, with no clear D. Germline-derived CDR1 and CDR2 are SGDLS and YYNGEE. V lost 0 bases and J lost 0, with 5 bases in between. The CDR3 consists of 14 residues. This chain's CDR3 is CASSVGRSTDTQYS. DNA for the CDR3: TGTGCCAGCAGCGTAGGGCGGAGCACAGATACGCAGTATTCT.

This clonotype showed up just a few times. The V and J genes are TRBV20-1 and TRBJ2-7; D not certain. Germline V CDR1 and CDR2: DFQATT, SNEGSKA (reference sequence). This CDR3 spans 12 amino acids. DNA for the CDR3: TGCAGCGCACAACTGGTTGGGAACGAGCAGTACTTC. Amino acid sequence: CSAQLVGNEQYF.

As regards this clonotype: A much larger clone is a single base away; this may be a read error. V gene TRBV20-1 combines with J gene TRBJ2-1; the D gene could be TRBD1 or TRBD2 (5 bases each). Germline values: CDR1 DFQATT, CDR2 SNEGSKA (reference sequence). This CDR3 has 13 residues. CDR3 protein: CSAFPGTYNEKFF. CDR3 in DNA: TGCAGTGCATTCCCCGGGACGTACAATGAGAAGTTCTTC.

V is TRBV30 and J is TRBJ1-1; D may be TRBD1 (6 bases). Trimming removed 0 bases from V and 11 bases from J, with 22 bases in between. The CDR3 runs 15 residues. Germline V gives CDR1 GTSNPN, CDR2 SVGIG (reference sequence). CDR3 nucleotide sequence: TGTGCCTGGAGTGTAAAGGTGGGCAGGGGTAGGATGGCTTTCTTT. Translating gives CAWSVKVGRGRMAFF.

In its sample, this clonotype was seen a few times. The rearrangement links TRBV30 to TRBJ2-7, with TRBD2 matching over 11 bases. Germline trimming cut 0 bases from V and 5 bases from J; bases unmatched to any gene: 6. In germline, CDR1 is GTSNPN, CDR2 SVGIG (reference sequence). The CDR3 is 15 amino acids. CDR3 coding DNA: TGTGCCTGGAGTGTATATAGCGGGGGGGCCCACGAGCAGTACTTC. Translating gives CAWSVYSGGAHEQYF.

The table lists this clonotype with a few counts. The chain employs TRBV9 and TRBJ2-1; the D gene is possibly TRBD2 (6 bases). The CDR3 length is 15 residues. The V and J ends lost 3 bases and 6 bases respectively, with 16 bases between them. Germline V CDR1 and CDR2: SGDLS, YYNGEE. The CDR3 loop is CASSARDSSINEQFF. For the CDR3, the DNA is TGTGCCAGCAGCGCCCGGGACTCTTCAATCAATGAGCAGTTCTTC.

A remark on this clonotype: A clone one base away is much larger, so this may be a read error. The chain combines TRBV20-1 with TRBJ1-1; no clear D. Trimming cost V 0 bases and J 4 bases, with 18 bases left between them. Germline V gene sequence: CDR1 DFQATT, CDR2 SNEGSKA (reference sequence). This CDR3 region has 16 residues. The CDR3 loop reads CSARDDVRNMITEAFF. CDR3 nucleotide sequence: TGCAGTGCTAGAGATGATGTCCGTAATATGATCACTGAAGCTTTCTTT.

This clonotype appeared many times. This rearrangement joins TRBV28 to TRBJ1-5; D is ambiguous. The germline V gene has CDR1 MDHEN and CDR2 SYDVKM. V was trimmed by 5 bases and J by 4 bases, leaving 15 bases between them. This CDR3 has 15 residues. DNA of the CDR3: TGTGCCAGCAGTCTAGAGGTGGCAAATAATCAGCCCCAGCATTTT. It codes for CASSLEVANNQPQHF.

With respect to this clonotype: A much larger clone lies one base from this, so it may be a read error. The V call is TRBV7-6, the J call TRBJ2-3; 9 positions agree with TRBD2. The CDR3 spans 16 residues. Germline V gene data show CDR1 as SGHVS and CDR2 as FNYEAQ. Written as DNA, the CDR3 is TGTGCCAGCAGCATGCTAGCGGGGCCCTTGACAGATAAGCAGTATTTT. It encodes CASSMLAGPLTDKQYF.

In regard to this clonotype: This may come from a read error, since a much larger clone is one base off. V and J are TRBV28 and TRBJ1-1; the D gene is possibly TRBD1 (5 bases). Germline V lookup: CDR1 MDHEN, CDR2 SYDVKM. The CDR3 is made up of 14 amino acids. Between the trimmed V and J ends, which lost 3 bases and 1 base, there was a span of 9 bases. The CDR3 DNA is TGTGCCAGCAGTTTCAAGGGGACGAACACTGAAGCTTTCTTT. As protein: CASSFKGTNTEAFF.

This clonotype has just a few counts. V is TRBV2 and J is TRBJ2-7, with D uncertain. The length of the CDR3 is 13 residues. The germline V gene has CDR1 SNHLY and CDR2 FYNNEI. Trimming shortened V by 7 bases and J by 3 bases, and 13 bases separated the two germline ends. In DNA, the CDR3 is TGTGCCAGCATTGGAACGGCTGACTACGAGCAGTACTTC. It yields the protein CASIGTADYEQYF.